This TCR beta chain was captured by sequencing in a study of lymphopenia after photon versus proton radiotherapy. Assay used: immunoSEQ multiplex PCR; TCRdb lists only in-frame clones, some missing. The sample has thousands of clones, 88% seen once. A word on this clone: Its antigen is still unknown.

Study results and caveats: After the lymphocyte nadir, photon-treated repertoires showed oligoclonal expansion, especially of CD8+ Temra cells. Proton therapy kept repertoires fairly stable, unlike photons, which gained effector/memory cells. Only patients who died were analyzed for survival; proton advantage is unproven. In patients who died, overall survival fell as post-nadir TCR diversity dropped more.

The source of this sequence is a man older than 75 with cholangiocarcinoma. Sequencing used peripheral blood, obtained from a patient treated with photon-based radiotherapy.

CDR3 protein: CASSTPGRRNTEAFF. The DNA for the CDR3 is TGTGCCAGTAGTACACCGGGACGGAGGAACACTGAAGCTTTCTTT. The chain joins TRBV19 to TRBJ1-1, with a tentative D call TRBD1 (5 bases). Trimming took off 4 bases at V and 1 base at J, with 13 bases between the two ends. The germline gives CDR1 LNHDA, CDR2 SQIVND (reference sequence). The CDR3 consists of 15 residues.